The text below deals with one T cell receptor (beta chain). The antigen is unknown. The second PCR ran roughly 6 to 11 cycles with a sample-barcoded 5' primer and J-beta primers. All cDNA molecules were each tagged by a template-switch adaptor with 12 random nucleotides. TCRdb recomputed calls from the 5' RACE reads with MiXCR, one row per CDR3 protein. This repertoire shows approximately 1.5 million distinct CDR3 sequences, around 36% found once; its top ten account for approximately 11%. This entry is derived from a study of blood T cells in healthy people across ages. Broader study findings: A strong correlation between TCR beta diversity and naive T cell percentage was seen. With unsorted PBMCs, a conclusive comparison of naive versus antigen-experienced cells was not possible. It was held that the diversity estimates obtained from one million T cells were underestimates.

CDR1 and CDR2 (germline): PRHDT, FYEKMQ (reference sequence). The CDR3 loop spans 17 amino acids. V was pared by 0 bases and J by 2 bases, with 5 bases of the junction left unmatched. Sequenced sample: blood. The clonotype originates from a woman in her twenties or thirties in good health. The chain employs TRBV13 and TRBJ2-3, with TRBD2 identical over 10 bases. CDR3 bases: TGTGCCAGCAGCTTAGGAGGAGGACTAGCGGACACAGATACGCAGTATTTT. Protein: CASSLGGGLADTDTQYF.